Presented here are 26 T cell receptor beta chains from one specimen sequenced in a study of T cell repertoires in cytomegalovirus infection. TCRdb re-called the reads with MiXCR, one entry per CDR3 protein. Found here are approximately 97,000 distinct CDR3 sequences, approximately 17% of them singletons; the top ten hold 8%. Material: PBMCs. Receptors were obtained from a human donor in good health (CMV status not recorded). Some clones in this sample may be carry-over from other donors' samples.

This clonotype was picked up a small number of times. The rearrangement joins TRBV5-1 to TRBJ1-2; D is unresolved. Germline assignment: CDR1 SGHRS and CDR2 YFSETQ. The CDR3 length is 14 residues. Trimming shortened V by 0 bases and J by 6 bases, and 12 bases separated the two germline ends. The CDR3 DNA follows: TGCGCCAGCAGCTTGGGAACCACTAGGGATGGCTACACCTTC. Translating it yields CASSLGTTRDGYTF.

As to this clonotype: One end of the junction fails to match germline, which may point to a read error. The rearrangement uses TRBV3-1 and TRBJ2-7; 7 nucleotides agree with TRBD2. The germline V gene has CDR1 LGHDT and CDR2 YNNKEL (reference sequence). The CDR3 runs 13 residues. CDR3 loop: CASGQSRGDEQYF. The CDR3 nucleotides read TGTGCCAGCGGCCAAAGTCGGGGGGACGAGCAGTACTTC.

V usage is TRBV11-1 and J usage is TRBJ2-3; D is ambiguous. Germline loops: CDR1 SGHAT, CDR2 FQDESV (reference sequence). The CDR3 is 15 amino acids. V gave up 5 bases and J gave up 4 bases, with 16 bases separating them. DNA of the CDR3: TGTGCCAGCAGCAGCAGCTTCGACCCCGCAGATACGCAGTATTTT. Translation gives CASSSSFDPADTQYF.

This clonotype has ten or more counts. The rearrangement links TRBV7-6 to TRBJ2-2; TRBD1 matches at 9 bases. CDR1 and CDR2 (germline): SGHVS, FNYEAQ. V was clipped by 3 bases and J by 1 base; unmatched bases: 6. The CDR3 covers 17 residues. Here the CDR3 reads CASSFRTGDQNTGELFF. CDR3 nucleotide sequence: TGTGCCAGCAGCTTCCGGACAGGGGACCAGAACACCGGGGAGCTGTTTTTT. Full variable domain (outside the CDR3, taken from reference TRBV7-6 and TRBJ2-2): GAGVSQSPRYKVTKRGQDVALRCDPISGHVSLYWYRQALGQGPEFLTYFNYEAQQDKSGLPNDRFSAERPEGSISTLTIQRTEQRDSAMYRCASSFRTGDQNTGELFFGEGSRLTVL.

This clonotype has a handful of counts. The chain is built from TRBV20-1 and TRBJ2-3, with D possibly matching TRBD2 (6 bases). CDR1 and CDR2 (germline): DFQATT, SNEGSKA (reference sequence). V was pared by 5 bases and J by 1 base, with 13 bases between. The CDR3 length is 14 residues. Written as DNA, the CDR3 is TGCAGTGCTGAAAATAGCGGTCGCACAGATACGCAGTATTTT. Protein sequence: CSAENSGRTDTQYF.

This clonotype was seen many times. V and J are TRBV12-3 or TRBV12-4 and TRBJ2-1; D is undetermined. The V gene lost 7 bases and the J gene lost 6 bases, with 19 bases spanning the gap. This CDR3 is built from 15 residues. The chain's CDR3 is CASTSGSGLVNEQFF. The CDR3 bases are TGTGCCAGCACCTCTGGCAGTGGTCTAGTCAATGAGCAGTTCTTC.

The genes are TRBV6-2 or TRBV6-3 and TRBJ2-7, with TRBD1 matching over 7 bases. This CDR3 is 15 amino acids long. Per germline, CDR1 MNHEY and CDR2 SVGEGT. Trimming took 5 bases from V and 6 from J; bases not matched to a gene: 13. The CDR3 DNA reads TGTGCCAGCAGTCCCCCGACAGGGAAGTATTGCGAGCAGTACTTC. This translates into CASSPPTGKYCEQYF.

Worth noting for this clonotype: This is likely a read error, given that the CDR3 carries no conserved phenylalanine or tryptophan at its end. This chain joins TRBV7-2 and TRBJ2-1; no clear D gene. Looked up from germline, CDR1 is SGHTA and CDR2 is FQGNSA. Trimming left V 6 bases short and J 8 bases short, with 11 bases between. This CDR3 has 12 residues. Here the CDR3 DNA reads TGTGCCAGCAGGGGCCCTGGGGATGAGCAGTTCTCC. Translating it yields CASRGPGDEQFS.

This rearrangement joins TRBV30 to TRBJ1-4; the match to TRBD1 covers 8 bases. The germline gives CDR1 GTSNPN, CDR2 SVGIG (reference sequence). This CDR3 is built from 18 residues. Trimming at V came to 0 bases and at J to 0 bases, leaving 9 bases not matched to a gene. Here the CDR3 DNA reads TGTGCCTGGAGTGTATCCAGGGGGCTACCTGCAACTAATGAAAAACTGTTTTTT. Translating gives CAWSVSRGLPATNEKLFF.

This clonotype was seen only a few times. The chain employs TRBV24-1 and TRBJ1-5, with D unclear. Germline V CDR1 and CDR2: KGHDR, SFDVKD. The CDR3 totals 12 residues. V was clipped by 4 bases and J by 6 bases, with 6 bases between them. CDR3 in DNA: TGTGCCACCAGTGAAGCGGGTCAGCCCCAGCATTTT. It is translated as CATSEAGQPQHF.

The chain uses TRBV18 and TRBJ2-6; TRBD1 is a possible D gene (5 bases). V was clipped by 3 bases and J by 2 bases, with 17 bases between them. The germline V gene encodes CDR1 KGHSH and CDR2 LQKENI. The CDR3 consists of 18 residues. In DNA form, the CDR3 reads TGTGCCAGCTCACCGACATCAGCAGGGATGCCTGGGGCCAACGTCCTGACTTTC. Translating it yields CASSPTSAGMPGANVLTF.

In this sample, this clonotype turned up many times. This chain joins TRBV7-2 and TRBJ2-3, with TRBD2 identical over 9 bases. Trimming at V came to 4 bases and at J to 7 bases, leaving 12 bases not matched to a gene. Germline V gene lookup returns CDR1 SGHTA and CDR2 FQGNSA. This CDR3 contains 16 residues. The CDR3 sequence: CASSSRSWRGGNTQYF. The CDR3 coding sequence is TGTGCCAGCAGCTCTCGATCGTGGCGGGGGGGCAATACGCAGTATTTT.

On this clonotype itself: Mismatch with germline at one junction end may stem from a read error. V is TRBV7-2 and J is TRBJ2-7, with no clear D. CDR3 length: 11 residues. Germline V gene data show CDR1 as SGHTA and CDR2 as FQGNSA. The CDR3 reads CASRPSHEQYF. CDR3 in DNA: TGTGCCAGCAGACCCTCCCACGAGCAGTACTTC.

Only a few counts were recorded for this clonotype. The rearrangement joins TRBV19 to TRBJ1-2; the match to TRBD1 covers 7 bases. V was clipped by 9 bases and J by 6 bases; unmatched bases: 13. The CDR3 loop spans 14 amino acids. CDR1 and CDR2 from the germline V gene are LNHDA and SQIVND (reference sequence). The CDR3: CASQRTGRRDGYTF. The CDR3 DNA reads TGTGCCAGCCAGAGGACAGGCCGAAGGGATGGCTACACCTTC.

This clonotype was seen ten or more times. This chain uses TRBV12-3 or TRBV12-4 with TRBJ1-5; TRBD1 agrees at 8 bases. The CDR3 runs to 15 residues. The V segment lost 6 bases and the J segment 0 bases; nucleotides outside the gene matches: 4. The CDR3 is CASSPGQGSNQPQHF. The CDR3 coding sequence is TGTGCCAGCAGCCCCGGACAGGGTAGCAATCAGCCCCAGCATTTT.

The sample holds many counts of this clonotype. The chain combines TRBV7-2 with TRBJ1-1, with D possibly TRBD1 on 6 matching bases. Germline-derived CDR1 and CDR2 are SGHTA and FQGNSA. The CDR3 is 16 residues long. V was trimmed by 4 bases and J by 0 bases, leaving 15 bases between them. The CDR3 DNA is TGTGCCAGCAGCTCCGGGACACCTTTTTTGAACACTGAAGCTTTCTTT. This codes for CASSSGTPFLNTEAFF.

This clonotype appeared many times. This chain uses TRBV6-2 or TRBV6-3 with TRBJ2-7; D not certain. Germline assignment: CDR1 MNHEY and CDR2 SVGEGT. The CDR3 length is 12 residues. Trimming stripped 6 bases from V and 5 bases from J, with 11 bases between. CDR3 sequence: CASRLGPDEQYF. For the CDR3, the DNA is TGTGCCAGCAGACTCGGGCCGGACGAGCAGTACTTC.

This clonotype came up many times. This sequence joins TRBV29-1 and TRBJ2-2, with no clear D. The CDR3 extends over 14 amino acids. V lost 6 bases to trimming and J lost 5 bases, with 16 bases between them. Germline V lookup: CDR1 SQVTM, CDR2 ANQGSEA. The CDR3 DNA is TGCAGCGTGTCCCCTACTGTAGGTACCGGGGAGCTGTTTTTT. It codes for CSVSPTVGTGELFF.

This clonotype was detected many times. The CDR3 sequence is CASSLAAGSGYGYTF. CDR3 sequence (DNA): TGTGCCAGCAGCTTAGCTGCGGGATCCGGCTATGGCTACACCTTC. The V gene is TRBV7-8, the J gene TRBJ1-2; D remains unclear. This CDR3 spans 15 amino acids. Germline V gives CDR1 SGHVS, CDR2 FQNEAQ. Between the trimmed V and J ends, which lost 0 bases and 4 bases, there was a span of 12 bases.

The CDR3, as DNA: TGTGCCAGCAGCTTAGCCCGCGGGACAGGGGGCTACGAGCAGTACTTC. It translates to CASSLARGTGGYEQYF. The chain joins TRBV7-2 to TRBJ2-7; 11 positions agree with TRBD1. The germline V gene has CDR1 SGHTA and CDR2 FQGNSA. The CDR3 contains 16 residues. V trimming: 0 bases; J trimming: 3 bases; junction bases outside the gene matches: 4. Based on the CDR3 plus reference TRBV7-2 and TRBJ2-7, the full variable domain is GAGVSQSPSNKVTEKGKDVELRCDPISGHTALYWYRQSLGQGLEFLIYFQGNSAPDKSGLPSDRFSAERTGGSVSTLTIQRTQQEDSAVYLCASSLARGTGGYEQYFGPGTRLTVT.

The chain combines TRBV29-1 with TRBJ2-1; TRBD2 is a possible D gene (7 bases). This CDR3 is built from 16 residues. Germline V CDR1 and CDR2: SQVTM, ANQGSEA. Trimming left V 0 bases short and J 4 bases short, with 16 bases between. CDR3 DNA: TGCAGCGTTGAAGACCCCAAGGGGGGGGGGTACAATGAGCAGTTCTTC. This encodes CSVEDPKGGGYNEQFF.

The rearrangement links TRBV3-1 to TRBJ1-6; D may be TRBD1 (5 bases). Trimming left V 6 bases short and J 9 bases short, with 15 bases between. The CDR3 has 14 amino acids. The germline CDR1 and CDR2 sequences are LGHDT and YNNKEL (reference sequence). The DNA for the CDR3 is TGTGCCAGCAGACCGGGACGGGCTCGTTCACCCCTCCACTTT. This translates into CASRPGRARSPLHF.

In this sample, this clonotype turned up a few times. The V call is TRBV5-1, the J call TRBJ2-7, with no clear D. Germline V gives CDR1 SGHRS, CDR2 YFSETQ. This CDR3 region has 12 residues. The V end was cut by 1 base, the J end by 6 bases, with 8 bases between. This CDR3 reads CASSLKGREQYF. The CDR3 DNA reads TGCGCCAGCAGCTTGAAAGGACGCGAGCAGTACTTC.

In its sample, this clonotype was seen many times. The V and J genes are TRBV28 and TRBJ1-5; D gene unclear. Per the germline V gene, CDR1 is MDHEN and CDR2 is SYDVKM. The CDR3 length is 13 residues. The V and J ends lost 6 bases and 6 bases respectively, with 12 bases between them. This CDR3 is CASSPPVGQPQHF. DNA for the CDR3: TGTGCCAGCAGCCCTCCCGTGGGTCAGCCCCAGCATTTT.

A note on this clonotype: The junction and the germline gene differ at one end; a read error may be behind it. The rearrangement uses TRBV7-7 and TRBJ1-2; the D is unclear. This CDR3 is 14 amino acids long. Germline-derived CDR1 and CDR2 are SSHAT and FNYEAQ (reference sequence). The CDR3 bases are TGTGCTAGCAGCCCCCTCCCGGTTTCCTATGGCTACACCTTC. Its protein is CASSPLPVSYGYTF.

V usage is TRBV19 and J usage is TRBJ2-7; tentatively, D is TRBD1 (6 bases). The CDR3 sequence is 15 residues long. Looked up from germline, CDR1 is LNHDA and CDR2 is SQIVND (reference sequence). With 5 bases removed from V and 5 bases from J, the gap between germline ends came to 19 bases. CDR3 protein: CASSPRTGIGNEQYF. CDR3 coding DNA: TGTGCCAGTAGTCCTCGTACAGGGATTGGGAACGAGCAGTACTTC.